A selection of T cell receptor beta chains follows, all from one sample in a study of T cell repertoires in cytomegalovirus infection. TCRdb fed the reads into MiXCR, producing one record per CDR3 protein. The sample consists of almost 550,000 distinct CDR3 sequences, approximately 15% of them appearing once. The sequenced material came from CD8+ T cells from PBMCs. The receptors stem from a human donor in good health (CMV status not recorded). Some clones in this sample may be carry-over from other donors' samples. Both conserved end residues are part of each CDR3. A D gene is named only where the DNA matches it firmly. Size tells how often a clone was seen (once, few, many) or the class of an expanded clone, and some rows leave it out.

abundance	d_gene	len	v_gene	j_gene	CDR3aa	CDR3nt
few	.	16	TRBV9	TRBJ2-7	CASSVAGDRSTYEQYF	TGTGCCAGCAGCGTAGCCGGGGATAGGTCCACCTACGAGCAGTACTTC
many	.	16	TRBV27	TRBJ1-6	CASSLYGTDYNSPLHF	TGTGCCAGCAGTTTATACGGGACCGACTATAATTCACCCCTCCACTTT
many	.	18	TRBV7-9	TRBJ2-2	CASSLRLHRDPLDGELFF	TGTGCCAGCAGCTTAAGGCTTCACCGGGACCCCTTGGACGGGGAGCTGTTTTTT
few	.	15	TRBV2	TRBJ2-3	CASRSAGASTDTQYF	TGTGCCAGCAGGTCCGCGGGGGCTAGCACAGATACGCAGTATTTT
many	.	13	TRBV6-5	TRBJ1-2	CASSYSEGGGYTF	TGTGCCAGCAGTTACTCCGAGGGTGGAGGCTACACCTTC
many	TRBD1	12	TRBV12-3/TRBV12-4	TRBJ2-7	CASGQGRIEQYF	TGTGCCAGCGGACAGGGTCGGATCGAGCAGTACTTC
few	TRBD2	19	TRBV5-5	TRBJ2-5	CASSLAFPAGGGLQETQYF	TGTGCCAGCAGCTTGGCGTTTCCAGCGGGAGGGGGCCTGCAAGAGACCCAGTACTTC
.	TRBD2	17	TRBV10-3	TRBJ2-5	CAISVGLAGGREETQYF	TGTGCCATCAGTGTGGGACTAGCGGGGGGAAGGGAGGAGACCCAGTACTTC
many	.	13	TRBV7-2	TRBJ2-7	CASSWETTYEQYF	TGTGCCAGCAGCTGGGAGACAACCTACGAGCAGTACTTC
.	.	14	TRBV11-2	TRBJ1-3	CASSLGRSPNTIYF	TGTGCCAGCAGCTTAGGGCGATCGCCAAACACCATATATTTT
few	.	14	TRBV6-2/TRBV6-3	TRBJ2-2	CASRALVNTGELFF	TGTGCCAGCAGGGCGCTAGTGAACACCGGGGAGCTGTTTTTT
many	TRBD2	14	TRBV7-2	TRBJ2-1	CASSLALAGGEQFF	TGTGCCAGCAGCTTAGCTCTAGCGGGAGGTGAGCAGTTCTTC
many	.	15	TRBV6-5	TRBJ1-3	CASSYSWGAGNTIYF	TGTGCCAGCAGTTACTCGTGGGGCGCGGGAAACACCATATATTTT
many	.	15	TRBV12-3/TRBV12-4	TRBJ1-2	CASSPREGELYGYTF	TGTGCCAGCAGTCCGAGAGAAGGGGAGCTCTATGGCTACACCTTC
many	.	17	TRBV7-6	TRBJ2-7	CASSLRLGEAGLYEQYF	TGTGCCAGCAGCTTACGGCTGGGAGAAGCGGGCCTCTACGAGCAGTACTTC
many	TRBD2	16	TRBV28	TRBJ2-1	CASSPILAGSYNEQFF	TGTGCCAGCAGTCCCATACTAGCGGGATCCTACAATGAGCAGTTCTTC
.	.	16	TRBV13	TRBJ1-1	CASSLGRRMEKTEAFF	TGTGCCAGCAGCTTAGGTCGGAGGATGGAAAAAACTGAAGCTTTCTTT
.	.	12	TRBV20-1	TRBJ1-5	CSARLGNQPQHF	TGCAGTGCCAGGCTTGGCAATCAGCCCCAGCATTTT
.	TRBD1	17	TRBV6-6	TRBJ2-1	CASRPFARDRGPDEQFF	TGTGCCAGCAGGCCTTTCGCCCGGGACAGGGGGCCGGATGAGCAGTTCTTC
.	.	11	TRBV30	TRBJ1-3	CAQRPGNTIYF	TGTGCCCAGAGACCTGGAAACACCATATATTTT
few	.	16	TRBV5-6	TRBJ2-3	CASSLALDGYTDTQYF	TGTGCCAGCAGCTTGGCGTTGGACGGCTACACAGATACGCAGTATTTT
.	.	15	TRBV6-6	TRBJ1-6	CASSYGAGYNSPLHF	TGTGCCAGCAGTTACGGGGCAGGATATAATTCACCCCTCCACTTT
many	TRBD1	16	TRBV5-4	TRBJ1-2	CASLRTGGFGNYGYTF	TGTGCCAGCTTGCGGACAGGAGGTTTTGGGAACTATGGCTACACCTTC
many	TRBD1	16	TRBV5-5	TRBJ2-3	CASSRFYSGGTDTQYF	TGTGCCAGCAGCCGTTTTTATTCAGGGGGTACAGATACGCAGTATTTT
few	TRBD1	13	TRBV14	TRBJ2-3	CASRQAGGDTQYF	TGTGCCAGCAGACAGGCAGGGGGAGATACGCAGTATTTT
.	.	14	TRBV27	TRBJ1-2	CASSLTPESYGYTF	TGTGCCAGCAGTTTAACCCCCGAGAGCTATGGCTACACCTTC
.	.	14	TRBV12-3/TRBV12-4	TRBJ1-3	CASSLGGFSNTIYF	TGTGCCAGCAGTTTAGGGGGTTTCTCGAACACCATATATTTT
few	TRBD2	16	TRBV20-1	TRBJ2-7	CSASPSGLAGSYEQYF	TGCAGTGCCTCACCCTCTGGGCTAGCGGGATCCTACGAGCAGTACTTC
many	TRBD2	14	TRBV7-8	TRBJ2-1	CASSLDMGGNEQFF	TGTGCCAGCAGCTTAGATATGGGAGGGAATGAGCAGTTCTTC
.	.	16	TRBV9	TRBJ1-1	CASSTSAQGRNTEAFF	TGTGCCAGCAGTACCTCCGCGCAGGGCAGGAACACTGAAGCTTTCTTT
.	TRBD2	18	TRBV7-9	TRBJ2-2	CASSLETSGGPYTGELFF	TGTGCCAGCAGCTTAGAAACTAGCGGGGGGCCTTACACCGGGGAGCTGTTTTTT
many	TRBD1	14	TRBV7-8	TRBJ1-5	CASSRTGENQPQHF	TGTGCCAGCAGCCGGACAGGGGAAAATCAGCCCCAGCATTTT
many	.	13	TRBV6-1	TRBJ1-1	CASSEGPVAEAFF	TGTGCCAGCAGTGAAGGCCCCGTGGCTGAAGCTTTCTTT
many	.	16	TRBV14	TRBJ2-1	CASSHGGLVSYNEQFF	TGTGCCAGCAGCCATGGGGGCCTTGTCTCCTACAATGAGCAGTTCTTC